The clone carrying this TCR beta chain was counted a single time. Its antigen is currently unknown. This sample stems from a study of T cell responses to AZD1222 COVID-19 vaccine. For the study at large: Second-dose timings of about 4 or about 12 weeks were pooled.

The CDR3 runs 15 residues. Germline V gene sequence: CDR1 MNHNS, CDR2 SASEGT. The V gene lost 2 bases and the J gene lost 4 bases, with 14 bases spanning the gap. Only in-frame clones appear in the TCRdb table, and some are missing; sequencing was by immunoSEQ multiplex PCR. The table lists about 150,000 clones, approximately 86% of them singletons. Study results and limitations: Repertoire sampling occurred only after the peak T cell response. Spike-specific TCR breadth and depth grew following two AZD1222 doses. The donor group comprised mostly white British people and more females; the analysis possibly underestimated clonal diversity.

This TCR derives from an adult in good health. The chain joins TRBV6-1 to TRBJ1-2; D not certain. Material: peripheral blood, obtained on day 0 of AZD1222 vaccination. The CDR3 DNA follows: TGTGCCAGCAGTGAACGGGAAGGGAAAGTCTATGGCTACACCTTC. Residues: CASSEREGKVYGYTF.